This entry lists 20 T cell receptor beta chains sequenced from one sample in a study of T-cell memory formation after mild COVID-19. TCRdb called the 5' RACE reads again in MiXCR, with one record for every CDR3 protein. The table has a few hundred thousand distinct CDR3 sequences, roughly 20% seen once; the top ten hold about 21%. The source material was PBMCs or a T cell subset sorted from them (not recorded which). All receptors come from a man aged 18 to 29 who had mild COVID-19 (a few samples of this study predate the infection). Cell type and time point are not known.

The chain's CDR3 is CASGRTEESSSSGNTIYF. The CDR3 DNA reads as TGTGCTAGTGGTCGGACCGAAGAGAGCTCAAGCTCTGGAAACACCATATATTTT. This sequence joins TRBV12-5 and TRBJ1-3; no clear D. The germline CDR1 and CDR2 sequences are LGHNT and FRNRAP. The CDR3 runs 18 residues. V was clipped by 5 bases and J by 0 bases, with 20 bases between them.

This clonotype has more than one count but fewer than ten. The chain couples TRBV10-3 to TRBJ1-6, with 7 bases lining up with TRBD1. Germline lookup yields CDR1 ENHRY and CDR2 SYGVKD. The CDR3 runs 14 residues. Trimming at V came to 6 bases and at J to 8 bases, leaving 7 bases not matched to a gene. CDR3 coding DNA: TGTGCCATCAGGGGACAGCCAGGGGATTCACCCCTCCACTTT. Amino acid sequence: CAIRGQPGDSPLHF.

In this sample, this clonotype turned up a few times. The J gene is TRBJ2-7, the V gene TRBV14, with 7 bases aligning to TRBD1. V lost 1 base, J lost 5 bases, and 8 bases stayed unmatched. The CDR3 runs 15 residues. Looked up from germline, CDR1 is SGHDN and CDR2 is FVKESK. CDR3 protein: CASSQVVQGLHEQYF. CDR3 coding DNA: TGTGCCAGCAGCCAAGTAGTACAGGGGCTTCACGAGCAGTACTTC.

The genes are TRBV12-3 or TRBV12-4 and TRBJ2-2; D uncertain. V gave up 3 bases and J gave up 5 bases, with 7 bases separating them. The CDR3 totals 13 residues. Here the CDR3 reads CASSFRRTGELFF. The CDR3 nucleotides read TGTGCCAGCAGTTTTAGAAGGACCGGGGAGCTGTTTTTT.

This clonotype showed up just a few times. CDR3 residues: CASRRKGAETQYF. The CDR3 coding sequence is TGTGCCAGTAGACGGAAGGGGGCAGAGACCCAGTACTTC. The chain links TRBV19 to TRBJ2-5; the match to TRBD1 covers 7 bases. The junction had 5 bases not matched to a gene; V was cut back by 6 bases and J by 4 bases. Per germline, CDR1 LNHDA and CDR2 SQIVND (reference sequence). This CDR3 is built from 13 residues.

The chain carries TRBV6-2 or TRBV6-3 and TRBJ2-2, with D perhaps matching TRBD2 (6 bases). V was trimmed by 7 bases and J by 5 bases, leaving 14 bases between them. The CDR3 sequence is 14 residues long. CDR1 MNHEY and CDR2 SVGEGT come from the germline V gene. CDR3 in amino acids: CASTAGTSTGELFF. The CDR3 nucleotides read TGTGCCAGCACCGCCGGGACTTCAACCGGGGAGCTGTTTTTT.

The table lists this clonotype with a few counts. This chain uses TRBV4-3 with TRBJ1-2, with D perhaps matching TRBD1 (6 bases). The V gene's germline CDR1 is LGHNA and CDR2 YSLEER. The CDR3 is 14 residues long. Trimming removed 4 bases at V and 4 bases at J, with 13 bases between. Here the CDR3 reads CASSPGVSAYGYTF. CDR3 sequence (DNA): TGCGCCAGCAGCCCAGGGGTGAGTGCCTATGGCTACACCTTC.

The genes are TRBV5-1 and TRBJ2-2; D is unclear. V shed 2 bases and J shed 7 bases, with 9 bases lying between them. The CDR3 is 13 amino acids. Germline values: CDR1 SGHRS, CDR2 YFSETQ. CDR3 coding DNA: TGCGCCAGCAGCTTCCAAGTTGGCGGGGAGCTGTTTTTT. This gives the protein CASSFQVGGELFF. Based on the CDR3 plus reference TRBV5-1 and TRBJ2-2, the full variable domain is KAGVTQTPRYLIKTRGQQVTLSCSPISGHRSVSWYQQTPGQGLQFLFEYFSETQRNKGNFPGRFSGRQFSNSRSEMNVSTLELGDSALYLCASSFQVGGELFFGEGSRLTVL.

CDR3 loop: CASSSTSGPSYEQYF. CDR3 sequence (DNA): TGTGCCAGCAGTTCGACTAGCGGGCCGTCCTACGAGCAGTACTTC. The chain joins TRBV6-6 to TRBJ2-7; the match to TRBD2 covers 10 bases. V lost 4 bases, J lost 1 base, and 4 bases stayed unmatched. Germline CDR1 reads MNHNY; CDR2 reads SVGAGI (reference sequence). CDR3 length: 15 residues.

The chain couples TRBV7-9 to TRBJ1-5, with D unclear. Trimming removed 2 bases at V and 8 bases at J, with 7 bases between. This CDR3 has 12 residues. Germline V gene data show CDR1 as SEHNR and CDR2 as FQNEAQ (reference sequence). The CDR3 bases are TGTGCCAGCAGCTTACGGGGAGAGCCCCAGCATTTT. Translation gives CASSLRGEPQHF. The whole variable domain, filled in from reference TRBV7-9 and TRBJ1-5, reads DTGVSQNPRHKITKRGQNVTFRCDPISEHNRLYWYRQTLGQGPEFLTYFQNEAQLEKSRLLSDRFSAERPKGSFSTLEIQRTEQGDSAMYLCASSLRGEPQHFGDGTRLSIL.

In its sample, this clonotype was seen a few times. The V and J genes are TRBV9 and TRBJ1-2; D may be TRBD1 (6 bases). Germline CDR1 and CDR2: SGDLS and YYNGEE. The CDR3 totals 12 residues. The V and J ends lost 3 bases and 8 bases respectively, with 11 bases between them. DNA for the CDR3: TGTGCCAGCAGCGGACAGGTGGGGGGCTACACCTTC. It yields the protein CASSGQVGGYTF.

The chain links TRBV7-2 to TRBJ2-1; D may be TRBD2 (5 bases). CDR3 length equals 12 residues. In germline, CDR1 is SGHTA, CDR2 FQGNSA. With 1 base removed from V and 13 bases from J, the gap between germline ends came to 11 bases. The chain's CDR3 is CASSLEYGIQFF. The CDR3 nucleotides are TGTGCCAGCAGCTTAGAGTACGGGATTCAGTTCTTC. The complete variable domain, with remaining parts taken from reference TRBV7-2 and TRBJ2-1, reads GAGVSQSPSNKVTEKGKDVELRCDPISGHTALYWYRQSLGQGLEFLIYFQGNSAPDKSGLPSDRFSAERTGGSVSTLTIQRTQQEDSAVYLCASSLEYGIQFFGPGTRLTVL.

This clonotype has a count of ten or more. V usage is TRBV7-2 and J usage is TRBJ2-5, with D uncertain. The germline V and J ends were trimmed by 4 bases and 5 bases, with 5 bases remaining between them. This CDR3 spans 11 amino acids. The germline gives CDR1 SGHTA, CDR2 FQGNSA. CDR3 in amino acids: CASSSLETQYF. The CDR3 DNA is TGTGCCAGCAGCTCCCTTGAGACCCAGTACTTC.

The V call is TRBV6-5, the J call TRBJ2-1, with 8 bases aligning to TRBD2. Per germline, CDR1 MNHEY and CDR2 SVGAGI. CDR3 size: 13 residues. Trimming at V came to 10 bases and at J to 7 bases, leaving 9 bases not matched to a gene. CDR3 nucleotide sequence: TGTGCCACCAGCTCGGGGGGGAAGAATGAGCAGTTCTTC. It codes for CATSSGGKNEQFF.

In this sample, this clonotype turned up a few times. The V gene is TRBV16, the J gene TRBJ1-5, with 8 nucleotides matching TRBD1. Germline V gene data show CDR1 as KGHSY and CDR2 as FQNENV. The CDR3 is 16 residues long. The V gene end was trimmed by 1 base and the J gene end by 3 bases; junction bases not matched to a gene: 5. CDR3 DNA sequence: TGTGCCAGCAGCCAATGGGGGACAGGCGACAATCAGCCCCAGCATTTT. This sequence encodes CASSQWGTGDNQPQHF.

The rearrangement links TRBV10-3 to TRBJ2-3, with a weak D call TRBD2 (6 bases). With 8 bases removed from V and 0 bases from J, the gap between germline ends came to 9 bases. CDR1 ENHRY and CDR2 SYGVKD come from the germline V gene. CDR3 length equals 13 residues. CDR3 protein: CAIEGTSTDTQYF. The CDR3 coding sequence is TGTGCCATCGAAGGGACTAGCACAGATACGCAGTATTTT.

The rearrangement uses TRBV5-4 and TRBJ2-2; D perhaps matches TRBD2 (7 bases). The CDR3 runs 16 residues. Germline CDR1 SGHNT, CDR2 YYREEE (reference sequence). Trimming stripped 1 base from V and 4 bases from J, with 14 bases between. The CDR3 coding sequence is TGTGCCAGCAGCTTGATCCGGGGGGCCAGCACCGGGGAGCTGTTTTTT. This gives the protein CASSLIRGASTGELFF.

This clonotype has only a few counts. The chain carries TRBV10-3 and TRBJ2-3; 14 bases line up with TRBD2. The ends lost 8 bases at V and 5 bases at J; junction bases unmatched: 0. Germline V lookup: CDR1 ENHRY, CDR2 SYGVKD. The CDR3 is 13 residues long. CDR3 protein: CAIGTSGGDTQYF. CDR3 sequence (DNA): TGTGCCATCGGGACTAGCGGGGGAGATACGCAGTATTTT.

This clonotype came up a few times. This sequence joins TRBV29-1 and TRBJ1-2; D gene ambiguous. V was pared by 6 bases and J by 4 bases, with 18 bases between. The CDR3 runs 14 residues. The V gene's germline CDR1 is SQVTM and CDR2 ANQGSEA. The CDR3 sequence: CSVRYAGSVYGYTF. The CDR3 DNA reads as TGCAGCGTCCGATATGCAGGATCCGTCTATGGCTACACCTTC.

This clonotype appeared many times. The gene calls are TRBV28 and TRBJ1-2; D ambiguous. The V gene lost 1 base and the J gene lost 7 bases, with 4 bases spanning the gap. From germline, CDR1 is MDHEN and CDR2 SYDVKM. CDR3 length equals 11 residues. The CDR3 bases are TGTGCCAGCAGTTTATTCTCTGGCTACACCTTC. Translated, it gives CASSLFSGYTF.